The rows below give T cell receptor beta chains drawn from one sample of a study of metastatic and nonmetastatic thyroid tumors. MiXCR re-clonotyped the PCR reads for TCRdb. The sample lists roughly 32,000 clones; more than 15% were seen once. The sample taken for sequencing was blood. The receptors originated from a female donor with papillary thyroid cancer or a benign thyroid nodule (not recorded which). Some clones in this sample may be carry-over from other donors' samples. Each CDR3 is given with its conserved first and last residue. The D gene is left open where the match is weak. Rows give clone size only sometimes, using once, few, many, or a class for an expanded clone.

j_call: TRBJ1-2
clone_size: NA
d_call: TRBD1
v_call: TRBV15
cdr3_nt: TGTGCCACCAGCCGTAGGGACAGGGGAGACGATGGCTACACCTTC
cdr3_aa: CATSRRDRGDDGYTF

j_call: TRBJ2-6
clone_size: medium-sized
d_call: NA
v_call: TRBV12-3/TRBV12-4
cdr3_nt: TGTGCCAGCAGCTCTGGGGCCAACGTCCTGACTTTC
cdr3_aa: CASSSGANVLTF

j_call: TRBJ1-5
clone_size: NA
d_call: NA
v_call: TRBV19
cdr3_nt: TGTGCCAGTAGTATACCGCCCCTCCAGCCCCAGCATTTT
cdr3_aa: CASSIPPLQPQHF

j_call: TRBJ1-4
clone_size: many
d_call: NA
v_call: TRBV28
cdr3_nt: TGTGCCAGCAGCAAAATCGGGGGGAATGAAAAACTGTTTTTT
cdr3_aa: CASSKIGGNEKLFF

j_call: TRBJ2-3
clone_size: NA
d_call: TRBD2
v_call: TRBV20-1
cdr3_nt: TGCAGTGCCGAGCGGGACACAGATACGCAGTATTTT
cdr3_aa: CSAERDTDTQYF

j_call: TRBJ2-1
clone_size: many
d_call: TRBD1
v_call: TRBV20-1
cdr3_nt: TGCAGTGCTAGACCGGGACAGTTGATCTGGGCTGAAGACAATGAGCAGTTCTTC
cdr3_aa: CSARPGQLIWAEDNEQFF

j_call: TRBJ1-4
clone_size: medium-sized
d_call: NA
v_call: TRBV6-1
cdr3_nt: TGTGCCAGCAGTGTTGCCAGGGGTAATGAAAAACTGTTTTTT
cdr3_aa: CASSVARGNEKLFF

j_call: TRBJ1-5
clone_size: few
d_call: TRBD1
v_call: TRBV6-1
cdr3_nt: TGTCCCAGCAGTGAAGGGACAGGGACACATCAGCCCCAGCATTTT
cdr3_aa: CPSSEGTGTHQPQHF

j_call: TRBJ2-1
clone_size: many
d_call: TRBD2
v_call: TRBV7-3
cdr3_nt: TGTGCCAGCAGCTCAGCGGGGGGGTACAATGAGCAGTTCTTC
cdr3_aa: CASSSAGGYNEQFF

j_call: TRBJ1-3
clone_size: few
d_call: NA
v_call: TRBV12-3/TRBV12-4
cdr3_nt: TGTGCCGGCACGACAGGAGTAGATGGCTCTGGAAACGCCATATATTTT
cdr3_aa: CAGTTGVDGSGNAIYF

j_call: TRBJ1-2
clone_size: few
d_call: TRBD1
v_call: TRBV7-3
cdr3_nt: TGTGCCAGCAGTCGACAGGGGGCGCTTGGCTACACCTTC
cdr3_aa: CASSRQGALGYTF

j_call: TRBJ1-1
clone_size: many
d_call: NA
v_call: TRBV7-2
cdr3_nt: TGTGCCAGCAGCGCACCTCTTATTGAAGCTTTCTTT
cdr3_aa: CASSAPLIEAFF

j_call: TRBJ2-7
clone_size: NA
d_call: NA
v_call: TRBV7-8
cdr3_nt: TGTGCCAGCAGATATGCCTTGACATACGAGCAGTACTTC
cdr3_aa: CASRYALTYEQYF

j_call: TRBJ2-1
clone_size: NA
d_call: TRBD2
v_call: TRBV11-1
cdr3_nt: TGTGCCAGCATTTCCCTAGCGGCAGCATTCAATGAGCAGTTCTTC
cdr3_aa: CASISLAAAFNEQFF

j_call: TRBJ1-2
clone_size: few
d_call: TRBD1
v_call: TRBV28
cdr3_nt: TGTACCACCCGGGACAGCTTCTTCGGCTACACCTTC
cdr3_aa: CTTRDSFFGYTF

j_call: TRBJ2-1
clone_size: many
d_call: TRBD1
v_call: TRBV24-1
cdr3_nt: TGTGCCACCAGTGATCTCCGGGACAGGGCTAACAATGAGCAGTTCTTC
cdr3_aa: CATSDLRDRANNEQFF

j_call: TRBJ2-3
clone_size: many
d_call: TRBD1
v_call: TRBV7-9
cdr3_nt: TGTGCCAGCAGCCCCGGACAGGGCGCAGATACGCAGTATTTT
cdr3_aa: CASSPGQGADTQYF

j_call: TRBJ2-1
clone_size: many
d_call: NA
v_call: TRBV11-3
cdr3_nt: TGTGCCAGCAGCTCCGCCGGATCCGGGGCTGAGCAGTTCTTC
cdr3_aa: CASSSAGSGAEQFF

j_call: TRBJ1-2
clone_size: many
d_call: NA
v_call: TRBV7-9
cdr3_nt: TGTGCCAGCAGCTTCGACAGTAACTATGGCTACACCTTC
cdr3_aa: CASSFDSNYGYTF

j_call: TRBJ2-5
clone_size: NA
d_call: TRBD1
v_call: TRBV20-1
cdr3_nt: TGCAGTGCTAGACCGCTAGGACTGACAGGGTTCCTTTTTCAAGAGACCCAGTACTTC
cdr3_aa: CSARPLGLTGFLFQETQYF

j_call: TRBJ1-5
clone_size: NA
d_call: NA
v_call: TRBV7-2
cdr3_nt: TGTGCCAGCAGCCTCGGGAGGGCGAGCAATCAGCCCCAGCATTTT
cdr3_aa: CASSLGRASNQPQHF

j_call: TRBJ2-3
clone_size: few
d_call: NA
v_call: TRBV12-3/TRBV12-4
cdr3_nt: TGTGCCAGCAGTCTAGGAGGTTTTACAGATACGCAGTATTTT
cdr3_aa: CASSLGGFTDTQYF

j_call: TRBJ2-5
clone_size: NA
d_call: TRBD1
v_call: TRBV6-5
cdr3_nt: TGTGCAAGCTGTTACACTCAGGGGGACGATGAGACCCAGTACTTC
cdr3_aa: CASCYTQGDDETQYF

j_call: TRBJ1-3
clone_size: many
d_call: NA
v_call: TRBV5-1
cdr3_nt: TGCGCCAGCAGCCGGCTGGAACCTGGAAACACCATATATTTT
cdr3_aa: CASSRLEPGNTIYF

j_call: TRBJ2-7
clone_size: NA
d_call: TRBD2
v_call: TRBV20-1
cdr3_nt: TGCAGTGCTAGAGATCTGTCTAGCGGTTCCTACGAGCAGTACTTC
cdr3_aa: CSARDLSSGSYEQYF

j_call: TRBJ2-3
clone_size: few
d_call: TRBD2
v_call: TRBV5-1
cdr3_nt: TGCGCCAGCAGCGAACCCTTACCGGGAGGGGGGACAGATACGCAGTATTTT
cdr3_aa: CASSEPLPGGGTDTQYF

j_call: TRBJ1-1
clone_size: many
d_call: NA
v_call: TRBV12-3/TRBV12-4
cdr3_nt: TGTGCCAGCGATATCAGGGGAACCGGGGGCACTGAAGCTTTCTTT
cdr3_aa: CASDIRGTGGTEAFF

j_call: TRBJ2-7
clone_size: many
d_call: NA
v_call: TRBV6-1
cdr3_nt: TGTGCCAGCAGTGAAGACCCGGACAGAGGTGCAGGGCAGTACTTC
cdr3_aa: CASSEDPDRGAGQYF

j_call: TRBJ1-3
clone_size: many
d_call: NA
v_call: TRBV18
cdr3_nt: TGTGCCAGCTCACCCATGCTCGGCCCTACTTCCTCTGGAAACACCATATATTTT
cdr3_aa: CASSPMLGPTSSGNTIYF

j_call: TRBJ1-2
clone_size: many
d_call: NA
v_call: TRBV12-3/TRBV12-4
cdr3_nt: TGTGCCAGCACCCTAGATGTCGGGGCGCCAAACTATGGCTACACCTTC
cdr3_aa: CASTLDVGAPNYGYTF

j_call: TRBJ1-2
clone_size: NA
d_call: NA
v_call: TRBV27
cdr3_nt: TGTGCCAGGAGTTTAATTTTGGGATGGGGCTACAACTTC
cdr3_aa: CARSLILGWGYNF

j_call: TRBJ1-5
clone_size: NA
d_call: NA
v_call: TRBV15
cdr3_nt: TGTGCCACCAGCAGAGATCGGGCAGATAGCAATCAGCCCCAGCATTTT
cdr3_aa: CATSRDRADSNQPQHF

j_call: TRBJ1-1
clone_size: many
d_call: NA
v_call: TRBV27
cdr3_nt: TGTGCCAGCAGTTTTCATACAAGGACTGAAGCTTTCTTT
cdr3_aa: CASSFHTRTEAFF